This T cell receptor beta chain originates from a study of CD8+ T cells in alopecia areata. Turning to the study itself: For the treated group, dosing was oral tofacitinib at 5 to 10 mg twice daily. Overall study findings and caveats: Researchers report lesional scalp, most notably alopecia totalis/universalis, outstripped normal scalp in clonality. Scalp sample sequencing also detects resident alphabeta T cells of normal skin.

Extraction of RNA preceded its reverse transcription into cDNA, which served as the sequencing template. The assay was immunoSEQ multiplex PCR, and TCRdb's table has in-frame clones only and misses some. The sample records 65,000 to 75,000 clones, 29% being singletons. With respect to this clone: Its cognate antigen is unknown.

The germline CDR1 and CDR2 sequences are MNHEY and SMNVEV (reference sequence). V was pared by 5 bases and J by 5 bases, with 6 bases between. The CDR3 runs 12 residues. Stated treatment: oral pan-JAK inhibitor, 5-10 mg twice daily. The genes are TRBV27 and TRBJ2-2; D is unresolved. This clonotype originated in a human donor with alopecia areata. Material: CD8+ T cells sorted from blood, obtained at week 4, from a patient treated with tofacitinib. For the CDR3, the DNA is TGTGCCAGCAGTGCCGGGACCGGGGAGCTGTTTTTT. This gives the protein CASSAGTGELFF.